The clone carrying this T cell receptor (beta chain) has ten or more counts. This sample was taken from a study of T cells in Graves' hyperthyroidism and ophthalmopathy. TCR beta CDR3 region amplification was performed from RNA transcripts. Initially, a first-round RT-PCR of the TCR CDR3 employed the HTBI primer set. MiXCR was run by TCRdb on the multiplex PCR reads, yielding one entry per CDR3 protein. The data show around 540,000 distinct CDR3 sequences, 35% to 55% seen once. This CDR3 has 15 amino acids. Germline values: CDR1 KGHDR, CDR2 SFDVKD. Trimming removed 4 bases at V and 1 base at J, with 12 bases between.

The V call is TRBV24-1, the J call TRBJ2-5, with a weak D call TRBD2 (5 bases). The sequence derives from a young woman with Graves' hyperthyroidism. The sample comprised peripheral blood or thyroid tissue (not recorded which). In nucleotides, the CDR3 is TGTGCCACCAGTGACCCGCCGGGGAGCCAAGAGACCCAGTACTTC. Protein sequence: CATSDPPGSQETQYF.